This is a list of T cell receptor beta chains from one sample in a study of cytomegalovirus exposure and HLA in healthy donors. The assay was immunoSEQ multiplex PCR, and TCRdb's table has in-frame clones only and misses some. The profile shows about 140,000 clones, approximately 87% of them singletons. Sequenced: PBMCs. These receptors were collected from a man aged 18 to 30 in good health and CMV-seronegative. Both conserved end residues are part of each CDR3. The D gene is left open where the match is weak. The size entry is marked missing in some rows and otherwise reads once, few, many or a size class.

D	J	size	V	DNA	CDR3
TRBD2	TRBJ2-1	NA	TRBV9	TGTGCCAGCAGCTCCGTGGGAGCGGGAGTATTGTCCGAGCAGTTCTTC	CASSSVGAGVLSEQFF
TRBD1	TRBJ1-1	NA	TRBV5-1	TGCGCCAGCAGCTTGGAGAACAGGGGGGCCAAACGGGACACTGAAGCTTTCTTT	CASSLENRGAKRDTEAFF
NA	TRBJ2-3	once	TRBV6-5	TGTGCCAGCGGGCGGGACACAGATACGCAGTATTTT	CASGRDTDTQYF
TRBD1	TRBJ2-1	NA	TRBV27	TGTGCCAGCAGTTGGGGGACAGGGGGCAATGAGCAGTTCTTC	CASSWGTGGNEQFF
NA	TRBJ1-1	NA	TRBV11-2	TGTGCCAGCAGCAACACCATGAACACTGAAGCTTTCTTT	CASSNTMNTEAFF
NA	TRBJ1-3	NA	TRBV29-1	TGCAGCGTTACTCAGGGGCGCGGAGACACCATATATTTT	CSVTQGRGDTIYF
TRBD1	TRBJ1-5	NA	TRBV19	TGTGCCAGTAGTGTGGGACAGGGTAGCAATCAGCCCCAGCATTTT	CASSVGQGSNQPQHF
NA	TRBJ1-5	NA	TRBV9	TGTGCCAGCAGCGTATTAAGGAGGGGAGGCAATCAGCCCCAGCATTTT	CASSVLRRGGNQPQHF
NA	TRBJ2-3	NA	TRBV6-5	TGTGCCAGCTGCCTTGGGGGAGGAGATACGCAGTATTTT	CASCLGGGDTQYF
TRBD2	TRBJ2-1	NA	TRBV11-1	TGTGCCAGCAGCTTGGGAACTAGCGGGGGGGCAGAGCAGTTCTTC	CASSLGTSGGAEQFF
NA	TRBJ1-1	NA	TRBV5-6	TGTGCCAGCAGCCGCAGGGCGAACACTGAAGCTTTCTTT	CASSRRANTEAFF
TRBD2	TRBJ2-2	NA	TRBV5-4	TGTGCCAGCAGCCCCGGGGGGGCCAGGCAGGGCGGGGAGCTGTTTTTT	CASSPGGARQGGELFF
TRBD2	TRBJ2-7	once	TRBV6-6	TGTGCCAGCAGTTACGAGGGTAGCGGGGACCCATACGAGCAGTACTTC	CASSYEGSGDPYEQYF
NA	TRBJ2-1	NA	TRBV6-6	TGTGCCAGCAGAACGGGGAGCCCCAATGAGCAGTTCTTC	CASRTGSPNEQFF
TRBD2	TRBJ2-5	once	TRBV27	TGTGCCAGCAGTTCTGGGGTAGGCGGGAGTTTAAAAGAGACCCAGTACTTC	CASSSGVGGSLKETQYF
TRBD1	TRBJ2-1	once	TRBV28	TGTGCCAGCAGTGGCCGGGACAGGGGCCTCAATGAGCAGTTCTTC	CASSGRDRGLNEQFF
TRBD2	TRBJ2-7	NA	TRBV6-5	TGTGCCAGCAGTTACTCTAGCGGGAGCTCCTACGAGCAGTACTTC	CASSYSSGSSYEQYF
NA	TRBJ2-1	NA	TRBV9	TGTGCCAGCAGCGGGGGCAGGGGAGAGCAGTTCTTC	CASSGGRGEQFF
TRBD1	TRBJ1-5	NA	TRBV27	TGTGCCAGCAGTTCACCTTACCCCCCCCGGACAGGGGGCTATAGCAATCAGCCCCAGCATTTT	CASSSPYPPRTGGYSNQPQHF
NA	TRBJ2-7	few	TRBV11-2	TGTGCCAGCTGCCCCGGGGGACGGGAGCAGTACTTC	CASCPGGREQYF
NA	TRBJ2-7	NA	TRBV27	TGTGCCAGCAGTGTAGGGGCCGCCTACGAGCAGTACTTC	CASSVGAAYEQYF
TRBD1	TRBJ1-2	NA	TRBV7-2	TGTGCCAGCAGCTTAGAGTGGGACAGGGGCTATGGCTACACCTTC	CASSLEWDRGYGYTF
NA	TRBJ2-7	NA	TRBV19	TGTGCTAGCCAGTATCAGTTTAGACCCTCCTACGAGCAGTACTTC	CASQYQFRPSYEQYF
NA	TRBJ2-7	NA	TRBV6-5	TGTGCCAGCACCTTGTCTGGACATAGCCCCTACGAGCAGTACTTC	CASTLSGHSPYEQYF
NA	TRBJ1-1	NA	TRBV27	TGTGCCAGCAGTTTGTTGACAGAGAACACTGAAGCTTTCTTT	CASSLLTENTEAFF
NA	TRBJ2-1	NA	TRBV2	TGTGCCAGCAGTGTGCGGCAGGGGCCCTTTCAGGGGATTTACAATGAGCAGTTCTTC	CASSVRQGPFQGIYNEQFF
TRBD1	TRBJ2-1	NA	TRBV15	TGTGCCACCAGCAGAGGGAGAGACAGGGGTTACAATGAGCAGTTCTTC	CATSRGRDRGYNEQFF
NA	TRBJ1-4	NA	TRBV18	TGTGCCAGCTCACCACTGGGGGGGCCTGAAAAACTGTTTTTT	CASSPLGGPEKLFF
TRBD2	TRBJ2-1	NA	TRBV10-1	TGCGCCAGCAGTTCACTCACTAGCGGACCGAACAATGAGCAGTTCTTC	CASSSLTSGPNNEQFF
NA	TRBJ2-5	NA	TRBV5-4	TGTGCCAGCAGCCTCTGGCGGAAAGAGACCCAGTACTTC	CASSLWRKETQYF
NA	TRBJ2-2	NA	TRBV7-9	TGTGCCAGCAGTCTAAGCCCAGACCAGGGCACCGGGGAGCTGTTTTTT	CASSLSPDQGTGELFF
TRBD1	TRBJ1-2	NA	TRBV30	TGTGCCTGGAAGGGGGCCGCGACAACTTATGGCTACACCTTC	CAWKGAATTYGYTF
TRBD1	TRBJ2-7	NA	TRBV30	TGTGCCTGGACCCGACAGGGGTCCTACGAGCAGTACTTC	CAWTRQGSYEQYF
NA	TRBJ2-6	once	TRBV10-3	TGTGCCATCAGTGAGTCAGAGACATACTCTGGGGCCAACGTCCTGACTTTC	CAISESETYSGANVLTF
NA	TRBJ1-5	NA	TRBV15	TGTGCCACCAGCAGGCAGGGTAATCAGCCCCAGCATTTT	CATSRQGNQPQHF
TRBD2	TRBJ2-3	NA	TRBV7-2	TGTGCCAGCAGCCTCTCGAGCGGGGCCCGAACAGATACGCAGTATTTT	CASSLSSGARTDTQYF
TRBD2	TRBJ2-3	NA	TRBV2	TGTGCCAGCAGTGGGACTAGCGGGGTCTATACGCAGTATTTT	CASSGTSGVYTQYF
NA	TRBJ1-5	NA	TRBV7-2	TGTGCCAGCAGCTTAGTACGGGGAAGCAATCAGCCCCAGCATTTT	CASSLVRGSNQPQHF
TRBD2	TRBJ2-2	NA	TRBV5-1	TGCGCCAGCAGTACGCGGGGGGTCGGAGGCACTTGGGTTCCCGGGGAGCTGTTTTTT	CASSTRGVGGTWVPGELFF
TRBD1	TRBJ2-1	NA	TRBV6-5	TGTGCCAGCAGTTTTGGGCCACCGGGACAGGAAAATGAGCAGTTCTTC	CASSFGPPGQENEQFF
TRBD2	TRBJ2-1	NA	TRBV18	TGTGCCAGCTCACCACCGGGAGGGGTTGGTGAGCAGTTCTTC	CASSPPGGVGEQFF
TRBD1	TRBJ1-1	NA	TRBV2	TGTGCCAGCAGTGGGGACAGGGGACAAACTGAAGCTTTCTTT	CASSGDRGQTEAFF